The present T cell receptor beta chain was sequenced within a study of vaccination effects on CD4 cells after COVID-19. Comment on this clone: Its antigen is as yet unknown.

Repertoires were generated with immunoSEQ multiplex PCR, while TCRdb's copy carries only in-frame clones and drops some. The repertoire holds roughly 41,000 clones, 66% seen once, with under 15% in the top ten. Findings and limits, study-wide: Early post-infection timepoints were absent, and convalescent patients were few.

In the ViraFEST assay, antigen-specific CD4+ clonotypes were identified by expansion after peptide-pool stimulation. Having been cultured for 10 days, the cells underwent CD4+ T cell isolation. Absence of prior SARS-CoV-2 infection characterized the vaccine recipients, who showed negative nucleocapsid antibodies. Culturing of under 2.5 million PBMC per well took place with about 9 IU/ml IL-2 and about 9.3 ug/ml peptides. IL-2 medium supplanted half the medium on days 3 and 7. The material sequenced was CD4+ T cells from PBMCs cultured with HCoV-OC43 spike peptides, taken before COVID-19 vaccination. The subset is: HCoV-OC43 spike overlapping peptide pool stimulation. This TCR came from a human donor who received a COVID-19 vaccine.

The CDR3 loop is CATGQGASFTDTQYF. The CDR3 DNA is TGTGCCACCGGACAGGGGGCCTCATTCACAGATACGCAGTATTTT. The V and J genes are TRBV6-5 and TRBJ2-3; 11 nucleotides agree with TRBD1. Per the germline V gene, CDR1 is MNHEY and CDR2 is SVGAGI. The CDR3 length is 15 residues. The V gene end was trimmed by 10 bases and the J gene end by 2 bases; junction bases not matched to a gene: 8.